This TCR beta chain was sequenced during a study of blood T cell repertoires in COVID-19. Enrolled through a virtual design, the participants were between roughly 18 and 90 years of age and came from about two dozen US areas. Original processing notes: Amplification with reference gene primers provided the estimates of nucleated cell counts. TCRdb keeps only in-frame clones here, not all; method: immunoSEQ multiplex PCR. The V and J calls and clone size were taken over from that table, and D and trimming were inferred from the DNA. Seen here are about 270,000 clones, about 91% observed once, and the top ten hold over 1%. Looked up from germline, CDR1 is SEHNR and CDR2 is FQNEAQ (reference sequence). With 6 bases clipped from V and 0 bases from J, the junction kept 5 bases outside the gene matches. The CDR3 spans 14 residues.

The genes are TRBV7-9 and TRBJ2-7; 7 positions agree with TRBD1. This clonotype was sampled from a woman aged 35 to 49 with acute COVID-19. Source material: PBMCs or T cells enriched from blood (not recorded which). The CDR3 DNA reads as TGTGCCAGCAGATTGGGGGACAGCTCCTACGAGCAGTACGTC. This encodes CASRLGDSSYEQYV.